Included here is one T cell receptor (beta chain) sequence, with context. The antigen remains unidentified. The sample originates from a study of post-analysis software for immune sequencing data. Study results and caveats: Clustering by F measure revealed strong co-clustering among samples prepared together in one batch.

Prepared libraries of TCR beta cDNA carried unique molecular identifiers. The authors obtained 500,000 or so cDNA molecules from roughly 1 to 10 million T cells. TCRdb re-analysed the PCR reads in MiXCR, keeping a single row per CDR3 protein. The sample has some 890,000 distinct CDR3 sequences; approximately 57% are singletons. The sequenced sample was blood. This receptor was identified in a girl aged 5-17 years with multiple sclerosis.

CDR3 in amino acids: CASSLELAGVVEQFF. The CDR3 DNA sequence: TGTGCCAGCAGCTTAGAACTAGCGGGGGTCGTTGAGCAGTTCTTC. The chain joins TRBV7-2 to TRBJ2-1; 11 nucleotides agree with TRBD2. J lost 9 bases, V lost 1 base, and 5 bases had no gene match. Germline CDR1 SGHTA, CDR2 FQGNSA. The CDR3 sequence is 15 residues long.